The 17 T cell receptor beta chains presented below share a single source sample, sequenced in a study of T cells in Graves' hyperthyroidism and ophthalmopathy. RNA transcripts were the template for amplifying TCR beta CDR3 regions. A set of HTBI primers served as the primers for a first-round RT-PCR of the TCR CDR3. TCRdb processed the multiplex PCR reads anew with MiXCR; each CDR3 protein has one entry. The sample lists about 400,000 distinct CDR3 sequences; less than 20% were seen once. The sequenced material came from blood. The source of these receptors is a woman younger than 35 with Graves' hyperthyroidism.

This clonotype was seen ten or more times. The gene calls are TRBV18 and TRBJ2-1; 7 nucleotides match TRBD1. Germline trimming cut 1 base from V and 0 bases from J; bases unmatched to any gene: 6. This CDR3 contains 17 residues. Germline-derived CDR1 and CDR2 are KGHSH and LQKENI. CDR3 sequence (DNA): TGTGCCAGCTCACCACGACAGGGAAGAAGCTCCTACAATGAGCAGTTCTTC. This codes for CASSPRQGRSSYNEQFF.

J is TRBJ2-6 and V is TRBV3-1, with D unclear. Per the germline V gene, CDR1 is LGHDT and CDR2 is YNNKEL (reference sequence). The CDR3 spans 15 residues. Trimming removed 0 bases from V and 2 bases from J, with 5 bases in between. The CDR3 protein is CASSQEVAGANVLTF. DNA for the CDR3: TGTGCCAGCAGCCAAGAGGTTGCTGGGGCCAACGTCCTGACTTTC.

This chain joins TRBV2 and TRBJ2-7; 13 bases are shared with TRBD2. Germline CDR1 reads SNHLY; CDR2 reads FYNNEI. The J segment lost 3 bases and the V segment lost 5 bases, leaving 4 bases of the junction unmatched. The CDR3 extends over 15 amino acids. The CDR3 DNA follows: TGTGCCAGCAGTAAGGGACTAGCGGGATACTACGAGCAGTACTTC. Protein sequence: CASSKGLAGYYEQYF.

This clonotype was recorded at least ten times. This sequence joins TRBV3-1 and TRBJ2-3; D is unresolved. The CDR3 contains 14 residues. Germline-derived CDR1 and CDR2 are LGHDT and YNNKEL (reference sequence). The ends were cut back, 3 bases at V and 4 bases at J, with 11 bases in the middle. The DNA for the CDR3 is TGTGCCAGCAGCCAGGGATCCGGCGCAGATACGCAGTATTTT. This gives the protein CASSQGSGADTQYF.

This clonotype was seen only a few times. The chain employs TRBV6-1 and TRBJ2-7; 7 bases align to TRBD1. The ends lost 5 bases at V and 5 bases at J; junction bases unmatched: 12. CDR3 length: 15 amino acids. Germline assignment: CDR1 MNHNS and CDR2 SASEGT. The CDR3 here is CASSRPGQTLDEQYF. The CDR3 DNA is TGTGCCAGCAGTCGTCCGGGACAGACCCTCGACGAGCAGTACTTC.

This clonotype was picked up a small number of times. The chain has TRBV2 and TRBJ1-1, with D tentatively TRBD1 (5 bases). With 4 bases removed from V and 6 bases from J, the gap between germline ends came to 12 bases. Germline values: CDR1 SNHLY, CDR2 FYNNEI. The CDR3 covers 13 residues. The CDR3 loop is CASSGEVGAEAFF. The CDR3 nucleotides are TGTGCCAGCAGTGGGGAGGTGGGGGCTGAAGCTTTCTTT.

This clonotype was counted many times. The chain couples TRBV28 to TRBJ2-1, with TRBD1 matching over 9 bases. With 9 bases clipped from V and 8 bases from J, the junction kept 14 bases outside the gene matches. CDR3 length: 15 residues. CDR1 is MDHEN, CDR2 SYDVKM, per germline. In nucleotides, the CDR3 is TGTGCCAGTCAGACGGGACAGGGCCTAATAGATGAGCAGTTCTTC. This translates into CASQTGQGLIDEQFF.

This clonotype was detected ten times or more. The V and J genes are TRBV6-5 and TRBJ2-1; D is unclear. V was trimmed by 0 bases and J by 6 bases, leaving 18 bases between them. Germline values: CDR1 MNHEY, CDR2 SVGAGI. This CDR3 has 17 amino acids. CDR3 nucleotide sequence: TGTGCCAGCAGTTACTCGATTGGGCTATCATCTGTCAATGAGCAGTTCTTC. It is translated as CASSYSIGLSSVNEQFF.

The V call is TRBV9, the J call TRBJ1-3; tentatively, D is TRBD1 (5 bases). The CDR3 sequence is 16 residues long. Trimming cost V 0 bases and J 4 bases, with 14 bases left between them. CDR1 and CDR2 from the germline V gene are SGDLS and YYNGEE. CDR3 sequence: CASSVGPGTVGNTIYF. The CDR3 DNA sequence: TGTGCCAGCAGCGTAGGACCAGGGACGGTAGGAAACACCATATATTTT.

There are many counts of this clonotype. The chain combines TRBV5-6 with TRBJ1-1; no clear D gene. Trimming left V 0 bases short and J 3 bases short, with 9 bases between. The CDR3 spans 14 residues. Germline V lookup: CDR1 SGHDT, CDR2 YYEEEE. This chain's CDR3 is CASSLGLRDTEAFF. CDR3 sequence (DNA): TGTGCCAGCAGCTTGGGGCTTAGGGACACTGAAGCTTTCTTT.

The CDR3 here is CASSLKTGSGSGELFF. The CDR3 DNA sequence: TGTGCCAGCAGCTTAAAGACAGGGTCTGGGTCCGGGGAGCTGTTTTTT. The rearrangement joins TRBV13 to TRBJ2-2; 7 bases agree with TRBD1. The CDR3 contains 16 residues. The V and J ends lost 2 bases and 6 bases, in that order; junction bases with no gene match: 9. Germline V lookup: CDR1 PRHDT, CDR2 FYEKMQ (reference sequence).

This clonotype showed up many times. The chain couples TRBV12-3 or TRBV12-4 to TRBJ1-1; no definite D call. V gave up 3 bases and J gave up 3 bases, with 14 bases separating them. The CDR3 totals 15 residues. CDR3 nucleotides: TGTGCCAGCAGTTTTCTCGTCACAAGGGACACTGAAGCTTTCTTT. It codes for CASSFLVTRDTEAFF.

The chain combines TRBV29-1 with TRBJ2-3; D not certain. The germline V gene encodes CDR1 SQVTM and CDR2 ANQGSEA. Trimming stripped 5 bases from V and 4 bases from J, with 10 bases between. The length of the CDR3 is 12 residues. CDR3 loop: CSVSQPSDTQYF. DNA of the CDR3: TGCAGCGTTTCCCAACCATCAGATACGCAGTATTTT.

The chain combines TRBV30 with TRBJ2-5; 12 bases map to TRBD2. J lost 4 bases, V lost 0 bases, and 0 bases had no gene match. Germline CDR1 GTSNPN, CDR2 SVGIG (reference sequence). The CDR3 extends over 14 amino acids. CDR3 loop: CAWSVTSGRETQYF. CDR3 bases: TGTGCCTGGAGTGTGACTAGCGGGAGAGAGACCCAGTACTTC.

This clonotype has a count of ten or more. The chain joins TRBV5-1 to TRBJ1-2, with D possibly TRBD1 on 6 matching bases. Germline V gives CDR1 SGHRS, CDR2 YFSETQ. V lost 4 bases to trimming and J lost 8 bases, with 9 bases between them. CDR3 length equals 11 residues. The DNA for the CDR3 is TGCGCCAGCAGCACAGGGTCCGGCTACACCTTC. Its translation: CASSTGSGYTF.

This clonotype showed up many times. The chain carries TRBV7-9 and TRBJ2-7; D is unresolved. V gave up 1 base and J gave up 6 bases, with 16 bases separating them. The germline V gene has CDR1 SEHNR and CDR2 FQNEAQ (reference sequence). CDR3 length equals 15 residues. CDR3 DNA: TGTGCCAGCAGCTTAGTCGGCCGCCAGGAAGCCGAGCAGTACTTC. It codes for CASSLVGRQEAEQYF.

The chain has TRBV12-3 or TRBV12-4 and TRBJ1-1, with TRBD1 identical over 7 bases. With V trimmed by 7 bases and J by 1 base, 6 bases remained unmatched. The CDR3 has 14 amino acids. DNA of the CDR3: TGTGCCAGCACTGCGGGACAGACGAACACTGAAGCTTTCTTT. Translating gives CASTAGQTNTEAFF.